This T cell receptor beta chain was captured in a study of OX40 agonist ivuxolimab in advanced cancers. For the study at large: With ivuxolimab, an agonistic anti-OX40 (CD134) antibody, patients were treated. General study findings and limits: CD4+ and CD8+ blood T cells expanded clonally by week 6 at 0.1 to 3.0 mg/kg. More expanded clones were found, on average, in CD8+ than in CD4+ T cells. Low levels of normalized T-cell clonal expansion also appeared in some nonresponders.

CDR3 length equals 15 residues. Germline assignment: CDR1 SGHNT and CDR2 YYREEE (reference sequence). On this clone itself: No antigen is known for it.

TCRdb's table, derived via immunoSEQ multiplex PCR, lists solely in-frame clones and lacks some. The sample records fewer than 70,000 clones, approximately 87% being singletons. The material was CD4+ or CD8+ T cells sorted from blood, obtained in a trial of the OX40 agonist ivuxolimab. This chain joins TRBV5-4 and TRBJ2-5, with D maybe TRBD1 (5 bases). The J call is uncertain, as TRBJ2-7 better fits the DNA end. This TCR came from an adult with an advanced solid tumor such as melanoma, head and neck, liver or kidney cancer. The CDR3 protein is CASSLGAGSPYEQYF. In nucleotides, the CDR3 is TGTGCCAGCAGCTTGGGGGCAGGGTCCCCCTACGAGCAGTACTTC.